Sequencing of this T cell receptor (beta chain) was carried out in a study of control samples from healthy donors and cancer patients. The germline gives CDR1 SQVTM, CDR2 ANQGSEA. This CDR3 spans 14 amino acids. Trimming took off 2 bases at V and 5 bases at J, with 15 bases between the two ends. This clone was observed once. TCRdb's copy holds only in-frame clones and misses some; the assay was immunoSEQ multiplex PCR. This table has about 100,000 clones, about 88% appearing once. Sequenced input: blood. This clonotype was obtained from a woman between 50 and 59 years old in good health. The chain joins TRBV29-1 to TRBJ1-2; maybe TRBD1 (5 bases). The CDR3 DNA is TGCAGCGTTGAAATTCTGGGGGGGGAATATGGCTACACCTTC. Protein: CSVEILGGEYGYTF.